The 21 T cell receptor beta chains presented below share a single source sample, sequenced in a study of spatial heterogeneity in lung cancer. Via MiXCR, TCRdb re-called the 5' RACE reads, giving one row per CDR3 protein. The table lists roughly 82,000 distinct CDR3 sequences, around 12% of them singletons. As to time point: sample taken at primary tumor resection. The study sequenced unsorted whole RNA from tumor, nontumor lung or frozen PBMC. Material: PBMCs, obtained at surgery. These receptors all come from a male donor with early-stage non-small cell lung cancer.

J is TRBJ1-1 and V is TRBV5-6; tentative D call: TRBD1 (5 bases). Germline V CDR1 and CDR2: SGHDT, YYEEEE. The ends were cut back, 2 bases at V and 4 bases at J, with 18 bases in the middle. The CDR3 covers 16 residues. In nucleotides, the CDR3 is TGTGCCAGCAGCTTACTCTCCCAGGGCGAAAGCACTGAAGCTTTCTTT. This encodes CASSLLSQGESTEAFF.

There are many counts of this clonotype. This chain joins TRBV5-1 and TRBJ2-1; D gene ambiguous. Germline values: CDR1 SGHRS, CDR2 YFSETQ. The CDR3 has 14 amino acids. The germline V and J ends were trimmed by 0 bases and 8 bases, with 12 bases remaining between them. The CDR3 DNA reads TGCGCCAGCAGCTTGGCCCATTTACCGGATGAGCAGTTCTTC. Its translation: CASSLAHLPDEQFF. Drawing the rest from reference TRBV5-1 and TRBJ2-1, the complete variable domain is KAGVTQTPRYLIKTRGQQVTLSCSPISGHRSVSWYQQTPGQGLQFLFEYFSETQRNKGNFPGRFSGRQFSNSRSEMNVSTLELGDSALYLCASSLAHLPDEQFFGPGTRLTVL.

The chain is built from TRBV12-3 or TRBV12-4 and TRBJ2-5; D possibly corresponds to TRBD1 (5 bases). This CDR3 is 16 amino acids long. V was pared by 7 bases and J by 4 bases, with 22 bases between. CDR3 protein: CASNFAETDKGETQYF. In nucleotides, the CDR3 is TGTGCCAGCAATTTTGCCGAGACGGACAAGGGAGAGACCCAGTACTTC.

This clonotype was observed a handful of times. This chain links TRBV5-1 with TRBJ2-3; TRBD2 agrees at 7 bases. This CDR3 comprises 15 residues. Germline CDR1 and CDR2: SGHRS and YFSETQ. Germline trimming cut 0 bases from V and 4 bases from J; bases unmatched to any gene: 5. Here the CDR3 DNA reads TGCGCCAGCAGCTTGGGACTAGCAGAGGCAGATACGCAGTATTTT. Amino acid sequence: CASSLGLAEADTQYF.

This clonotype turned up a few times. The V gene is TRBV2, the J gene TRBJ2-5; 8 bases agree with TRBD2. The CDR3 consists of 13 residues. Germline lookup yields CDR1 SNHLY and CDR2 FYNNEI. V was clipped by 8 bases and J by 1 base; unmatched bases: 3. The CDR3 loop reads CASVSGSQETQYF. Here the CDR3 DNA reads TGTGCCAGCGTGAGCGGGAGCCAAGAGACCCAGTACTTC.

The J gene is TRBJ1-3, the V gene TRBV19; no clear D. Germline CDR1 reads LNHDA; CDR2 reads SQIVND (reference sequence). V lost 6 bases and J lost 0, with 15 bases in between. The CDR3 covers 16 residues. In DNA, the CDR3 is TGTGCCAGTAGGATTTTCGGGTACGACTCTGGAAACACCATATATTTT. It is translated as CASRIFGYDSGNTIYF.

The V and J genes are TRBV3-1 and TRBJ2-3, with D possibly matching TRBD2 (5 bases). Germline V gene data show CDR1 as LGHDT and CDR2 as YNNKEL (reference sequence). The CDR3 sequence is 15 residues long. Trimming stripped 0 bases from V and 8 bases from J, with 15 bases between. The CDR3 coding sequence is TGTGCCAGCAGCCAAGATGAGAGGACTCGACGTACGCAGTATTTT. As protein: CASSQDERTRRTQYF.

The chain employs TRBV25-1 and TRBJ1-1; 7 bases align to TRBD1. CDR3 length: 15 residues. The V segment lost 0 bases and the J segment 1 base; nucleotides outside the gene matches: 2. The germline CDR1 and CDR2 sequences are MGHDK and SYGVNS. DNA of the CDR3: TGTGCCAGCAGTGAATATGGGACAGCGAACACTGAAGCTTTCTTT. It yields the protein CASSEYGTANTEAFF.

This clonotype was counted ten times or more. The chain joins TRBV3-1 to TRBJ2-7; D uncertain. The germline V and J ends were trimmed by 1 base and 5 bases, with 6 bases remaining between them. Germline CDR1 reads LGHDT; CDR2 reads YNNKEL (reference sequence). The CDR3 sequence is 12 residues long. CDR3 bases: TGTGCCAGCAGCCAAGTTACCCACGAGCAGTACTTC. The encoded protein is CASSQVTHEQYF.

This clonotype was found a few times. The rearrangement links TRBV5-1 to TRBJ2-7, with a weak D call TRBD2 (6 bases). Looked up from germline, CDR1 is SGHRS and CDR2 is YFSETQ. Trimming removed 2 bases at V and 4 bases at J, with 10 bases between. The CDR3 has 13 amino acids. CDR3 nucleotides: TGCGCCAGCAGCTTCGACCGGGAGTACGAGCAGTACTTC. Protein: CASSFDREYEQYF.

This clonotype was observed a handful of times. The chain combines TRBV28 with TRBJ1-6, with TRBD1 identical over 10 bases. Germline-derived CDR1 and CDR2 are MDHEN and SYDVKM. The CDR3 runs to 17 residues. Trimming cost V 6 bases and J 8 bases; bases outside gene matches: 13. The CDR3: CASSNPPGQGKDSPLHF. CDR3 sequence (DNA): TGTGCCAGCAGCAATCCCCCGGGACAGGGGAAAGATTCACCCCTCCACTTT. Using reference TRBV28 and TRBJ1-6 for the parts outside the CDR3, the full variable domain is DVKVTQSSRYLVKRTGEKVFLECVQDMDHENMFWYRQDPGLGLRLIYFSYDVKMKEKGDIPEGYSVSREKKERFSLILESASTNQTSMYLCASSNPPGQGKDSPLHFGNGTRLTVT.

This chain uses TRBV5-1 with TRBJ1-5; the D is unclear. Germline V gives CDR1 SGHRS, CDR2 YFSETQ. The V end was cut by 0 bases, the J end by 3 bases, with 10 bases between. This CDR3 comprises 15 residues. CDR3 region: CASSLGAGNNQPQHF. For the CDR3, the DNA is TGCGCCAGCAGCTTGGGTGCGGGGAACAATCAGCCCCAGCATTTT.

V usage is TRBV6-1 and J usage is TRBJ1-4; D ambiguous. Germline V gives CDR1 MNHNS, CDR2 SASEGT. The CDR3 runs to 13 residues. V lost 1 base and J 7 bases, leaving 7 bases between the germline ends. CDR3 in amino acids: CASSEVLIEKLFF. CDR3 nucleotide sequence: TGTGCCAGCAGTGAAGTGCTGATTGAAAAACTGTTTTTT.

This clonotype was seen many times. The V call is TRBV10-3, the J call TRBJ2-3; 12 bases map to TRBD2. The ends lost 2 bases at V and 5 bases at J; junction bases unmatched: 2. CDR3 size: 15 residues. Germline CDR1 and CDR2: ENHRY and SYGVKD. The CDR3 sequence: CAISELAGGRDTQYF. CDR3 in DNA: TGTGCCATCAGTGAGCTAGCGGGAGGGAGAGATACGCAGTATTTT.

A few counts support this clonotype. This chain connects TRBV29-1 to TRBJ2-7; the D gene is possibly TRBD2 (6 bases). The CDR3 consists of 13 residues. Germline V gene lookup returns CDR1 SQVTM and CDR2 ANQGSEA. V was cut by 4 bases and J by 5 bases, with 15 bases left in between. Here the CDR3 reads CSVVAGPPNEQYF. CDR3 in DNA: TGCAGCGTTGTCGCGGGGCCTCCAAACGAGCAGTACTTC.

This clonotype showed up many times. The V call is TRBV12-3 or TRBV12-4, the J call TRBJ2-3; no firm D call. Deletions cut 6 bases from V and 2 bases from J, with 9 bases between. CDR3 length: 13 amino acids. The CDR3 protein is CASSSLYTDTQYF. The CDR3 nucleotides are TGTGCCAGCAGCTCTCTTTACACAGATACGCAGTATTTT.

This CDR3 is CASSLFVYTEAFF. The CDR3 DNA is TGTGCCAGCAGTTTATTCGTTTACACTGAAGCTTTCTTT. The chain combines TRBV28 with TRBJ1-1; D ambiguous. The CDR3 covers 13 residues. The V gene's germline CDR1 is MDHEN and CDR2 SYDVKM. V was shortened by 1 base and J by 3 bases, with 6 bases between the two germline ends.

The CDR3 loop is CASRRATGTGAGEQFF. DNA for the CDR3: TGTGCCAGCAGACGGGCGACCGGGACAGGGGCTGGGGAGCAGTTCTTC. The genes are TRBV6-2 or TRBV6-3 and TRBJ2-1; 10 bases map to TRBD1. Germline-derived CDR1 and CDR2 are MNHEY and SVGEGT. The CDR3 is made up of 16 amino acids. The junction had 15 bases not matched to a gene; V was cut back by 6 bases and J by 10 bases.

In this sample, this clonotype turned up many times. The CDR3: CSASNGPHEAFF. The DNA of the CDR3 is TGCAGTGCTAGTAACGGACCCCATGAAGCTTTCTTT. The chain joins TRBV20-1 to TRBJ1-1, with D hard to call. The CDR3 covers 12 residues. Germline V gene data show CDR1 as DFQATT and CDR2 as SNEGSKA (reference sequence). The V end was cut by 3 bases, the J end by 7 bases, with 12 bases between.

This CDR3 reads CASSLGREGFYGYTF. The CDR3 nucleotides are TGTGCCAGCAGCTTGGGGCGAGAAGGGTTTTATGGCTACACCTTC. This chain links TRBV5-6 with TRBJ1-2; D gene ambiguous. The V end lost 0 bases, the J end lost 5 bases, and 14 bases lay between the germline ends. In germline, CDR1 is SGHDT, CDR2 YYEEEE. The CDR3 consists of 15 residues.

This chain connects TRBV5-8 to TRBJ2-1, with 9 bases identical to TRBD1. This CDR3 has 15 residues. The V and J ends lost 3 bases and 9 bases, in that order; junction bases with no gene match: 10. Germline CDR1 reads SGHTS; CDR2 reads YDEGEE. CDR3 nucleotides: TGTGCCAGCAGCTACCGACAGGGGGTCAGAGGTGAGCAGTTCTTC. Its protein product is CASSYRQGVRGEQFF.